This T cell receptor beta chain was retrieved from a study of blood T cell repertoires in COVID-19. Study-wide background: Sites across the United States, Italy and Spain contributed samples from acute and convalescent COVID-19. PBMCs, B-cell-depleted T cells, or T cells provided the cDNA or gDNA that made up the material.

CDR3 size: 15 residues. V shed 6 bases, J shed 4 bases, and the junction held 9 bases outside the gene matches. Per germline, CDR1 LGHNA and CDR2 YNFKEQ. Generated by immunoSEQ multiplex PCR, the TCRdb table keeps only in-frame clones and is missing some. This table has 200,000 to 250,000 clones, about nine tenths appearing once. Specimen: peripheral blood. The sequence was obtained from a young man who had recovered from COVID-19. The chain has TRBV4-2 and TRBJ1-1, with 9 positions matching TRBD1. The CDR3 bases are TGTGCCAGCAGTCACCGGGACAGGGTATCCACTGAAGCTTTCTTT. Its translation is CASSHRDRVSTEAFF.